What follows are 14 T cell receptor beta chains derived from one specimen sequenced in a study of T cell responses to AZD1222 COVID-19 vaccine. Assay: immunoSEQ multiplex PCR; the TCRdb copy retains only in-frame clones and omits some. The sample holds 95,000 to 150,000 clones, around 91% seen once. The sample was peripheral blood, taken on day 0 of AZD1222 vaccination. Every receptor here comes from an adult in good health.

The rearrangement joins TRBV18 to TRBJ2-2, with TRBD2 as a possible D gene (6 bases). Germline assignment: CDR1 KGHSH and CDR2 LQKENI. V lost 7 bases, J lost 2 bases, and 14 bases lay in between. The CDR3 spans 15 residues. For the CDR3, the DNA is TGTGCCAGCTTAACGGGACTGGCAAACACCGGGGAGCTGTTTTTT. Translation: CASLTGLANTGELFF.

The chain carries TRBV19 and TRBJ2-3; 9 bases map to TRBD1. The CDR3 is 17 residues long. Looked up from germline, CDR1 is LNHDA and CDR2 is SQIVND (reference sequence). V gave up 7 bases and J gave up 0 bases; unmatched junction bases: 11. In DNA form, the CDR3 reads TGTGCCAGTAAAGGGGGGACAGGGAGCACTAGCACAGATACGCAGTATTTT. Translating it yields CASKGGTGSTSTDTQYF.

The rearrangement joins TRBV15 to TRBJ2-2; 12 bases are a match to TRBD2. Trimming cost V 1 base and J 4 bases; bases outside gene matches: 10. CDR3 length: 19 amino acids. The V gene's germline CDR1 is LNHNV and CDR2 YYDKDF (reference sequence). In DNA form, the CDR3 reads TGTGCCACCAGCAGAGGACTAGCGGGAGTTCCAGTGAGCACCGGGGAGCTGTTTTTT. Translating it yields CATSRGLAGVPVSTGELFF.

The J gene is TRBJ2-3, the V gene TRBV30, with D uncertain. V was clipped by 3 bases and J by 2 bases, with 9 bases between them. CDR1 and CDR2 from the germline V gene are GTSNPN and SVGIG (reference sequence). This CDR3 has 13 amino acids. The DNA for the CDR3 is TGTGCCTGGAGCCTCAGCAACACAGATACGCAGTATTTT. The encoded protein is CAWSLSNTDTQYF.

This chain connects TRBV18 to TRBJ1-3; D might be TRBD1 (5 bases). CDR1 and CDR2 from the germline V gene are KGHSH and LQKENI. This CDR3 has 16 amino acids. V dropped 5 bases and J dropped 0 bases, with 14 bases sitting between them. CDR3 in DNA: TGTGCCAGCTCAGCCGGGACCGCGAGCTCTGGAAACACCATATATTTT. Its protein is CASSAGTASSGNTIYF. Variable domain in full (rest from reference TRBV18 and TRBJ1-3): NAGVMQNPRHLVRRRGQEARLRCSPMKGHSHVYWYRQLPEEGLKFMVYLQKENIIDESGMPKERFSAEFPKEGPSILRIQQVVRGDSAAYFCASSAGTASSGNTIYFGEGSWLTVV.

The V call is TRBV2, the J call TRBJ1-2; a weak D match, TRBD1 (6 bases). CDR1 SNHLY and CDR2 FYNNEI come from the germline V gene. The ends were cut back, 6 bases at V and 1 base at J, with 15 bases in the middle. The CDR3 consists of 15 residues. Here the CDR3 DNA reads TGTGCCAGCAGGGGGGGGGACACCTTTAACTATGGCTACACCTTC. Translation gives CASRGGDTFNYGYTF.

This chain uses TRBV25-1 with TRBJ1-1; the D gene is possibly TRBD1 (6 bases). The CDR3 spans 14 residues. Trimming stripped 6 bases from V and 4 bases from J, with 15 bases between. Germline CDR1 and CDR2: MGHDK and SYGVNS. The CDR3 reads CASRRDNGGTEAFF. The CDR3 nucleotides are TGTGCCAGCAGGAGGGACAACGGGGGCACTGAAGCTTTCTTT.

The V gene is TRBV5-1, the J gene TRBJ2-1; TRBD1 matches at 9 bases. CDR3 length: 15 residues. J lost 2 bases, V lost 5 bases, and 5 bases had no gene match. CDR1 and CDR2 (germline): SGHRS, YFSETQ. In nucleotides, the CDR3 is TGCGCCAGCAGTACAGGGGGCTATCCCTACAATGAGCAGTTCTTC. Translating it yields CASSTGGYPYNEQFF.

The chain has TRBV24-1 and TRBJ1-5; D ambiguous. The V gene lost 5 bases and the J gene lost 5 bases, with 6 bases spanning the gap. Germline V gives CDR1 KGHDR, CDR2 SFDVKD. The CDR3 has 12 residues. CDR3 in amino acids: CATSGPYQPQHF. CDR3 DNA: TGTGCCACCAGTGGGCCCTATCAGCCCCAGCATTTT.

J is TRBJ2-1 and V is TRBV27; tentatively, D is TRBD2 (6 bases). The CDR3 has 15 residues. Germline CDR1 is MNHEY and CDR2 is SMNVEV (reference sequence). The V end was cut by 7 bases, the J end by 0 bases, with 13 bases between. CDR3 coding DNA: TGTGCCAGCAAGACGGGGGTAAGCTCCTACAATGAGCAGTTCTTC. Translated, it gives CASKTGVSSYNEQFF.

This sequence joins TRBV7-9 and TRBJ2-3; D is possibly TRBD2 (6 bases). Germline lookup yields CDR1 SEHNR and CDR2 FQNEAQ (reference sequence). V was shortened by 3 bases and J by 3 bases, with 10 bases between the two germline ends. CDR3 length: 14 residues. As DNA, the CDR3 is TGTGCCAGCAGCTTGAATAGCGGAACAGATACGCAGTATTTT. This encodes CASSLNSGTDTQYF.

The chain joins TRBV28 to TRBJ2-1; D remains unclear. V was shortened by 3 bases and J by 7 bases, with 7 bases between the two germline ends. In germline, CDR1 is MDHEN, CDR2 SYDVKM. CDR3 length: 12 residues. The CDR3 coding sequence is TGTGCCAGCAGTTTCGCCCGGAATGAGCAGTTCTTC. Translation gives CASSFARNEQFF.

CDR3 sequence (DNA): TGTGCCAGCTCACCTACTAGCGGGAGTTGGTTCTTC. It specifies CASSPTSGSWFF. The chain couples TRBV18 to TRBJ2-1, with 11 bases lining up with TRBD2. The ends lost 3 bases at V and 15 bases at J; junction bases unmatched: 4. Germline CDR1 and CDR2: KGHSH and LQKENI. This CDR3 has 12 residues.

The V call is TRBV30, the J call TRBJ2-1; TRBD2 agrees at 13 bases. Germline CDR1 is GTSNPN and CDR2 is SVGIG (reference sequence). V lost 4 bases to trimming and J lost 4 bases; unmatched junction nucleotides: 4. The CDR3 runs 15 residues. CDR3 DNA sequence: TGTGCCTGGAAGCCGGGACTAGCGGGATACAATGAGCAGTTCTTC. Protein product: CAWKPGLAGYNEQFF.